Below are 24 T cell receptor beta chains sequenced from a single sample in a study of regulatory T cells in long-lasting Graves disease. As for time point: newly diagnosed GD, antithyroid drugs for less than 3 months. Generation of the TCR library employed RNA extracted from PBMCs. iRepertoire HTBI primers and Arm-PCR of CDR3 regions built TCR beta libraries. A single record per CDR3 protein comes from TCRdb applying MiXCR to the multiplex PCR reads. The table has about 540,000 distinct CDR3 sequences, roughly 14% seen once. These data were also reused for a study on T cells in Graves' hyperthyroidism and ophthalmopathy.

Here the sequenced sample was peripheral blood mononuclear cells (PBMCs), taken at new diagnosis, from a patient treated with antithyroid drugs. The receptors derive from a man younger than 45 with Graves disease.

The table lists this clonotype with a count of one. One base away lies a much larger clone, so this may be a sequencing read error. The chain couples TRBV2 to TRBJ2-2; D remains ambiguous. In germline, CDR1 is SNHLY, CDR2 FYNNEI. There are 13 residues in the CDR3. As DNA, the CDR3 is TGTGTCAGCAGGAAGTGGCAGACCGGGGAGCTGTTTTTT. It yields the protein CVSRKWQTGELFF. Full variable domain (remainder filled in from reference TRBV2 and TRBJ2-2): EPEVTQTPSHQVTQMGQEVILRCVPISNHLYFYWYRQILGQKVEFLVSFYNNEISEKSEIFDDQFSVERPDGSNFTLKIRSTKLEDSAMYFCVSRKWQTGELFFGEGSRLTVL.

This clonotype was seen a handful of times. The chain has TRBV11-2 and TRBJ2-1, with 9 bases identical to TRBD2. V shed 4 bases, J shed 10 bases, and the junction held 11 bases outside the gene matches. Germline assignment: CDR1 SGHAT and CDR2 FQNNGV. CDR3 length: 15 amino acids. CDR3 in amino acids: CASSSKGLAGSEQFF. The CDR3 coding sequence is TGTGCCAGCAGCTCCAAAGGGCTAGCGGGATCAGAGCAGTTCTTC. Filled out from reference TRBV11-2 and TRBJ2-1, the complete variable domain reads EAGVAQSPRYKIIEKRQSVAFWCNPISGHATLYWYQQILGQGPKLLIQFQNNGVVDDSQLPKDRFSAERLKGVDSTLKIQPAKLEDSAVYLCASSSKGLAGSEQFFGPGTRLTVL.

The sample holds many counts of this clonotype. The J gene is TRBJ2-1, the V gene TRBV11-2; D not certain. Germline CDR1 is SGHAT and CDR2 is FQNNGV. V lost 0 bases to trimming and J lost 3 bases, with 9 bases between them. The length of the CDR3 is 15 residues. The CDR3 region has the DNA TGTGCCAGCAGCTTAGAGGGAACCGACTACAATGAGCAGTTCTTC. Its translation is CASSLEGTDYNEQFF.

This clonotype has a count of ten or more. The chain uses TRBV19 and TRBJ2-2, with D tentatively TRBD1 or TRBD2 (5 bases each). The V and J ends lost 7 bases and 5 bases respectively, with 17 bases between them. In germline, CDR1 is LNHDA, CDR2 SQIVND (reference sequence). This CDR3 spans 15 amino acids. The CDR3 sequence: CASTLGPVRTGELFF. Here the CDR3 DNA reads TGTGCCAGTACCCTGGGACCTGTCAGAACCGGGGAGCTGTTTTTT.

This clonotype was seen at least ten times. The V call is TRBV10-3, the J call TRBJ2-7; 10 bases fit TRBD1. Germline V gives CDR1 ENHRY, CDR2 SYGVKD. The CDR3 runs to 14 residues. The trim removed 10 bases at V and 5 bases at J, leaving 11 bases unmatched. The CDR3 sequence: CATRKRDRGDEQYF. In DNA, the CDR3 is TGTGCCACGCGTAAGAGGGACAGGGGCGACGAGCAGTACTTC.

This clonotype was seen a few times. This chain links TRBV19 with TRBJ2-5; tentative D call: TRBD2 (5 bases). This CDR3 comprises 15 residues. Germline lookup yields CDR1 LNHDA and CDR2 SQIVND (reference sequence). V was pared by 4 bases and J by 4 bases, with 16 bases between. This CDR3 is CASSTAGGLGETQYF. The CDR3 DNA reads TGTGCCAGTAGTACAGCCGGAGGTTTAGGAGAGACCCAGTACTTC.

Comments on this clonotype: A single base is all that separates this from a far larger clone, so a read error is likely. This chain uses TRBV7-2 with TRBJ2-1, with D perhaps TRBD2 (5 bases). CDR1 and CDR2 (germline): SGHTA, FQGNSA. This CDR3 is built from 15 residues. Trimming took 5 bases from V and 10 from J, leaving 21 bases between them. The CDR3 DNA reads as TGTGCCAGCAGCCCATACCAGCGGAGCTCCTACGAGCAGTTCTTC. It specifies CASSPYQRSSYEQFF.

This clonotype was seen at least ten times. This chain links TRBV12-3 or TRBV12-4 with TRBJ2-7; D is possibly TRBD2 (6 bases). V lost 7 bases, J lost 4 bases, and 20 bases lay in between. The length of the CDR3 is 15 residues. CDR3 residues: CASTPNSGSRYEQYF. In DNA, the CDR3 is TGTGCCAGCACTCCTAACAGCGGGTCAAGGTACGAGCAGTACTTC.

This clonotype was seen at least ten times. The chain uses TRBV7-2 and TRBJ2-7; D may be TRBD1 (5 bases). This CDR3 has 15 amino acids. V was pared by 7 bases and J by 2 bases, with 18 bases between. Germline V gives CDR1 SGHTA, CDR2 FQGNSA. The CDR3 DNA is TGTGCCAGCACCCTTGACAGTCGTGGTCCCTACGAGCAGTACTTC. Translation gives CASTLDSRGPYEQYF.

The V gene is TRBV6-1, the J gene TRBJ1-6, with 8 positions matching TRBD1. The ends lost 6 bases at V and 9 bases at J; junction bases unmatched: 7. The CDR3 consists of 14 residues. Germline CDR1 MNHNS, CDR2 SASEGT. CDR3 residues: CASRSGTGISPLHF. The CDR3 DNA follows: TGTGCCAGCAGGTCCGGGACAGGAATTTCACCCCTCCACTTT.

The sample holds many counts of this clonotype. The CDR3 loop is CACQTELAGHNEQFF. The CDR3 DNA is TGTGCCTGCCAAACCGAACTAGCGGGACACAATGAGCAGTTCTTC. This chain joins TRBV30 and TRBJ2-1; 10 bases align to TRBD2. The junction had 10 bases not matched to a gene; V was cut back by 6 bases and J by 5 bases. Germline V gene lookup returns CDR1 GTSNPN and CDR2 SVGIG (reference sequence). The CDR3 has 15 amino acids.

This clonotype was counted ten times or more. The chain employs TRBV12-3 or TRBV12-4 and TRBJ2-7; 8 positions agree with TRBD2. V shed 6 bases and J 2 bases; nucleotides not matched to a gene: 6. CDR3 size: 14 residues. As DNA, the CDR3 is TGTGCCAGCAGCCCACTAGCGGCAACCTACGAGCAGTACTTC. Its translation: CASSPLAATYEQYF.

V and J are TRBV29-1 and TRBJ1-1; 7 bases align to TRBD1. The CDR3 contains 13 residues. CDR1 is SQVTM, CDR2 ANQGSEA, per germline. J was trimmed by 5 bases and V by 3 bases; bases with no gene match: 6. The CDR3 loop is CSVDPQGGTEAFF. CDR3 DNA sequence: TGCAGCGTTGACCCCCAGGGGGGAACTGAAGCTTTCTTT.

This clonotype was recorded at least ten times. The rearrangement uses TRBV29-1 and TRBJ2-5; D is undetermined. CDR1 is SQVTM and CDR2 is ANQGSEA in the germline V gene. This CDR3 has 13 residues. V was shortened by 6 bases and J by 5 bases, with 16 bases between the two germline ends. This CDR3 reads CSVAPVLLETQYF. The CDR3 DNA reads TGCAGCGTCGCGCCGGTCCTGTTGGAGACCCAGTACTTC.

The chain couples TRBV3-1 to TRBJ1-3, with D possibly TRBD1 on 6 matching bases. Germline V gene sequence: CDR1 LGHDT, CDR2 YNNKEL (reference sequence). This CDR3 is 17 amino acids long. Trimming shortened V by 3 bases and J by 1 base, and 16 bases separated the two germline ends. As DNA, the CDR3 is TGTGCCAGCAGCCAGTCGACAGGCAAAAGGTCTGGAAACACCATATATTTT. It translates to CASSQSTGKRSGNTIYF.

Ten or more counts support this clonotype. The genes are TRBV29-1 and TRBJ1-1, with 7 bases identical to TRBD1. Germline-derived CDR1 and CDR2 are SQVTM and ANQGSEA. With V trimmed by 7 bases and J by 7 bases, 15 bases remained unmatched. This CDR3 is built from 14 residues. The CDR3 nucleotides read TGCAGCGCTAAAAGAGCGTGGACAGGCGGTGAAGCTTTCTTT. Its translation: CSAKRAWTGGEAFF. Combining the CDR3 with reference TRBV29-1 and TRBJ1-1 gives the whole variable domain SAVISQKPSRDICQRGTSLTIQCQVDSQVTMMFWYRQQPGQSLTLIATANQGSEATYESGFVIDKFPISRPNLTFSTLTVSNMSPEDSSIYLCSAKRAWTGGEAFFGQGTRLTVV.

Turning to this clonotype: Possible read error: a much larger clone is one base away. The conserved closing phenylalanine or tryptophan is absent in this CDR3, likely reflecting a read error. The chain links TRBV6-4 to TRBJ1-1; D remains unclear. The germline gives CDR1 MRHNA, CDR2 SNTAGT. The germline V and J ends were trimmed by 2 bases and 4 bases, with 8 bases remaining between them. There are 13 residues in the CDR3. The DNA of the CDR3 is TGTGCCAGCAGTGACGGGAAAGCCACTGAAGCTTTCCTT. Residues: CASSDGKATEAFL.

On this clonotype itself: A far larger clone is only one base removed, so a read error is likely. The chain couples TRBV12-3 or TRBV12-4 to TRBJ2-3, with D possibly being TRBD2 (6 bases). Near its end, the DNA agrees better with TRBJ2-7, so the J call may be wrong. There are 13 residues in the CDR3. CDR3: CASSSGGIYGQYF. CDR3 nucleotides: TGTGCCAGCAGTTCTGGCGGGATCTACGGGCAGTACTTC.

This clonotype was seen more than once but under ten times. DNA of the CDR3: TGTGCCAGCAGTCTTTACTGGGACAGGGGGGGTCCAGATACGCAGTATTTT. Translation gives CASSLYWDRGGPDTQYF. The chain joins TRBV27 to TRBJ2-3; 11 bases fit TRBD1. The CDR3 loop spans 17 amino acids. Germline V gene sequence: CDR1 MNHEY, CDR2 SMNVEV (reference sequence). Trimming cost V 5 bases and J 4 bases; bases outside gene matches: 11.

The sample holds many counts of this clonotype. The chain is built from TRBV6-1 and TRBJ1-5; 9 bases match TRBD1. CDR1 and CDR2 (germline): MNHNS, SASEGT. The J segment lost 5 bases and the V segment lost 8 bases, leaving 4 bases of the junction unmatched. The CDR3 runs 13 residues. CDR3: CASRRQGDQPQHF. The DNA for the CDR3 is TGTGCCAGCCGACGACAGGGGGATCAGCCCCAGCATTTT.

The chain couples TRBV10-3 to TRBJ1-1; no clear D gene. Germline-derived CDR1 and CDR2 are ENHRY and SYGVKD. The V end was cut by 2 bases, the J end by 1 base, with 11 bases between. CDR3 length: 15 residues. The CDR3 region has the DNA TGTGCCATCAGTGAGGTCGGCGGGGAGAACACTGAAGCTTTCTTT. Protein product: CAISEVGGENTEAFF.

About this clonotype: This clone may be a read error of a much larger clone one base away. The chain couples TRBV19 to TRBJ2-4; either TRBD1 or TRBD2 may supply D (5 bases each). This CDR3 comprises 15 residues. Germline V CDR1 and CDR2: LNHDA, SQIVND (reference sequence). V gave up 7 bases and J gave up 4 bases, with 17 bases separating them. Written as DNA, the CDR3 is TGTGCCAGTACCACCGGCCGGGACGGGAAAAACATTCAGTACTTC. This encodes CASTTGRDGKNIQYF.

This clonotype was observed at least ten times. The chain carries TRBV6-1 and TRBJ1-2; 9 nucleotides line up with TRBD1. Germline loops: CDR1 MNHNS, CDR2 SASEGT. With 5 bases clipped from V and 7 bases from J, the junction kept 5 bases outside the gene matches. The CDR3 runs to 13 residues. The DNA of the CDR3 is TGTGCCAGCAGTAAGGGGACAGGGTCTGGCTACACCTTC. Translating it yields CASSKGTGSGYTF.

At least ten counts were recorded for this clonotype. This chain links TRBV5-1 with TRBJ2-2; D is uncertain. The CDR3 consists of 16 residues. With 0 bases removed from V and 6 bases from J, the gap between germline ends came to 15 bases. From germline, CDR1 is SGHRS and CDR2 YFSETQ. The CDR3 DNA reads TGCGCCAGCAGCTTGGCTGAAGGCAGGCTGGCCGGGGAGCTGTTTTTT. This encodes CASSLAEGRLAGELFF. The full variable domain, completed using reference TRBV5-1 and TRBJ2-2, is KAGVTQTPRYLIKTRGQQVTLSCSPISGHRSVSWYQQTPGQGLQFLFEYFSETQRNKGNFPGRFSGRQFSNSRSEMNVSTLELGDSALYLCASSLAEGRLAGELFFGEGSRLTVL.